The clone carrying this T cell receptor (beta chain) was observed many times. What it binds is not known. V was cut by 4 bases and J by 4 bases, with 17 bases left in between. The CDR3 is 15 residues long. The authors built TCR beta libraries using iRepertoire HTBI primers and Arm-PCR of CDR3 regions. One entry per CDR3 protein, called by TCRdb with MiXCR from the multiplex PCR reads. The sample lists under 700,000 distinct CDR3 sequences, roughly 15% seen once, with around a quarter in the top ten. The record originates from a study of regulatory T cells in long-lasting Graves disease. Regarding the study as a whole: Small numbers of samples may have cut accuracy.

Time point described: newly diagnosed GD, antithyroid drugs for less than 3 months. PBMCs provided the RNA from which the TCR library was made. Graves' disease diagnosis used American Thyroid Association guidelines. The same sample was also studied in work on T cells in Graves' hyperthyroidism and ophthalmopathy. As reported in that work: Clonotypes that were expanded in thyroid above 0.001 mostly appeared in blood too. In the analysis, a 13 V-J model separated ophthalmopathy from stable hyperthyroidism.

Material: peripheral blood mononuclear cells (PBMCs), obtained at new diagnosis, from a patient treated with antithyroid drugs. V usage is TRBV12-3 or TRBV12-4 and J usage is TRBJ2-7; either TRBD1 or TRBD2 may fit D (5 bases each). The TCR was taken from a woman in her forties or fifties with Graves disease. DNA of the CDR3: TGTGCCAGCAGTTCGGGGCCCCTTTCTTCTTACGAGCAGTACTTC. Amino acid sequence: CASSSGPLSSYEQYF.